A selection of T cell receptor beta chains follows, all from one sample in a study of T-cell reconstitution after alpha-beta-depleted transplantation in children. Via MiXCR, TCRdb re-called the PCR reads, giving one row per CDR3 protein. This table has roughly 300,000 distinct CDR3 sequences, around 10% appearing once. Sequenced here: PBMCs from the stem cell graft donor, sampled from the stem cell graft. The origin of the receptors is a human donor who donated a stem cell graft to a child with acute lymphoblastic leukemia. Both conserved end residues are part of each CDR3. The order of the fields is clone size, J gene, V gene, D gene, CDR3 DNA, CDR3 protein. The D gene is left open where the match is weak. Clone size is given for some rows only: seen once, a few or many times, or a class if the clone is expanded.

clone_size: few; j_call: TRBJ2-6; v_call: TRBV9; d_call: NA; cdr3_nt: TGTGCCAGCAGCGTAGGGGAAAGGAGGGTCGCTGGGGCCAACGTCCTGACTTTC; cdr3_aa: CASSVGERRVAGANVLTF
clone_size: few; j_call: TRBJ2-1; v_call: TRBV7-2; d_call: TRBD2; cdr3_nt: TGTGCCAGCAGCTTACTAGCGGCCTTATTCAATGAGCAGTTCTTC; cdr3_aa: CASSLLAALFNEQFF
clone_size: many; j_call: TRBJ2-4; v_call: TRBV25-1; d_call: TRBD2; cdr3_nt: TGTGCCAGCAGTGAAGCTAGCGGGAGATTTGGGGCCAAAAACATTCAGTACTTC; cdr3_aa: CASSEASGRFGAKNIQYF
clone_size: NA; j_call: TRBJ2-1; v_call: TRBV5-1; d_call: TRBD1; cdr3_nt: TGCGCCAGCAGCAAGGGGAGAACAGGGGGCGATGAGCAGTTCTTC; cdr3_aa: CASSKGRTGGDEQFF
clone_size: few; j_call: TRBJ2-2; v_call: TRBV11-2; d_call: TRBD2; cdr3_nt: TGTGCCAGCAGCACGTGGACTAGAGGTGCGGCCGGGGAGCTGTTTTTT; cdr3_aa: CASSTWTRGAAGELFF
clone_size: few; j_call: TRBJ2-1; v_call: TRBV5-1; d_call: NA; cdr3_nt: TGCGCCAGCAGCTCCGGGCTGAACAATGAGCAGTTCTTC; cdr3_aa: CASSSGLNNEQFF
clone_size: few; j_call: TRBJ2-5; v_call: TRBV5-6; d_call: TRBD2; cdr3_nt: TGTGCCAGCAGCTCGCAAGTTGGGAGCGGGAGGAAGACCCAGTACTTC; cdr3_aa: CASSSQVGSGRKTQYF
clone_size: NA; j_call: TRBJ2-1; v_call: TRBV12-3/TRBV12-4; d_call: NA; cdr3_nt: TGTGCCAGCACCCAGGGGGAGGACGGCTACAATGAGCAGTTCTTC; cdr3_aa: CASTQGEDGYNEQFF
clone_size: NA; j_call: TRBJ2-1; v_call: TRBV9; d_call: TRBD2; cdr3_nt: TGTGCCAGCAGCGTCTCGAGCGGGAGCTCCTACAATGAGCAGTTCTTC; cdr3_aa: CASSVSSGSSYNEQFF
clone_size: NA; j_call: TRBJ1-4; v_call: TRBV11-2; d_call: NA; cdr3_nt: TGTGCCAGCAGCTTGGTCCCGTTGAGCGGGGGGCAGGTGGTGAAACTGTTTTTT; cdr3_aa: CASSLVPLSGGQVVKLFF
clone_size: few; j_call: TRBJ2-5; v_call: TRBV4-3; d_call: TRBD2; cdr3_nt: TGCGCCAGCAGCCAAGAAGTGGGGGGGTCTGAGACCCAGTACTTC; cdr3_aa: CASSQEVGGSETQYF
clone_size: few; j_call: TRBJ2-7; v_call: TRBV18; d_call: TRBD1; cdr3_nt: TGTGCCAGCTCACCCCAACAGGGGTACGAGCAGTACTTC; cdr3_aa: CASSPQQGYEQYF
clone_size: NA; j_call: TRBJ2-7; v_call: TRBV5-1; d_call: TRBD2; cdr3_nt: TGCGCCAGCAGCTTTTCTAGCGGGAGTTTGAGGCCCTCCTACGAGCAGTACTTC; cdr3_aa: CASSFSSGSLRPSYEQYF
clone_size: many; j_call: TRBJ2-1; v_call: TRBV15; d_call: NA; cdr3_nt: TGTGCCACCTCATCTAGCGCGAGCTCCTACAATGAGCAGTTCTTC; cdr3_aa: CATSSSASSYNEQFF
clone_size: NA; j_call: TRBJ2-1; v_call: TRBV12-3/TRBV12-4; d_call: NA; cdr3_nt: TGTGCCAGCACCCGGGTCGCAGGGCCGGACAATGAGCAGTTCTTC; cdr3_aa: CASTRVAGPDNEQFF
clone_size: few; j_call: TRBJ1-4; v_call: TRBV15; d_call: TRBD1; cdr3_nt: TGTGCCACCAGCGGGGGACAGGGAGCCCATGAAAAACTGTTTTTT; cdr3_aa: CATSGGQGAHEKLFF
clone_size: NA; j_call: TRBJ2-4; v_call: TRBV5-6; d_call: NA; cdr3_nt: TGTGCCAGCAGCCCCCGATCCACAAACATTCAGTACTTC; cdr3_aa: CASSPRSTNIQYF
clone_size: NA; j_call: TRBJ1-5; v_call: TRBV7-8; d_call: NA; cdr3_nt: TGTGACAGCAGCTTAGGTGGCACCCAACGGAATCAGCCCCAGCATTTT; cdr3_aa: CDSSLGGTQRNQPQHF
clone_size: few; j_call: TRBJ2-2; v_call: TRBV12-3/TRBV12-4; d_call: NA; cdr3_nt: TGTGCCAGCAGCCAGAGTCCCGGGGAGCTGTTTTTT; cdr3_aa: CASSQSPGELFF
clone_size: NA; j_call: TRBJ1-4; v_call: TRBV9; d_call: TRBD1; cdr3_nt: TGTGCCAGCAGCTTGAATCCAGGGGGCCCTGAAAAACTGTTTTTT; cdr3_aa: CASSLNPGGPEKLFF
clone_size: few; j_call: TRBJ1-5; v_call: TRBV30; d_call: TRBD1; cdr3_nt: TGTGCCTGGAGTAACACCAGGGGGTTGGACGATTATAGCAATCAGCCCCAGCATTTT; cdr3_aa: CAWSNTRGLDDYSNQPQHF
clone_size: NA; j_call: TRBJ2-1; v_call: TRBV6-1; d_call: NA; cdr3_nt: TGTGCCAGCAGTGAAAGGGGGAGAATCCACTACAATGAGCAGTTCTTC; cdr3_aa: CASSERGRIHYNEQFF
clone_size: few; j_call: TRBJ2-1; v_call: TRBV29-1; d_call: NA; cdr3_nt: TGCAGCGGATCACTAGTTTCGTATGAGCAGTTCTTC; cdr3_aa: CSGSLVSYEQFF
clone_size: NA; j_call: TRBJ1-4; v_call: TRBV7-9; d_call: TRBD1; cdr3_nt: TGTGCCAGCAGCTTAAGGTCCACACAGGGGGTGGATGAAAAACTGTTTTTT; cdr3_aa: CASSLRSTQGVDEKLFF
clone_size: few; j_call: TRBJ2-3; v_call: TRBV11-1; d_call: TRBD2; cdr3_nt: TGTGCCAGCAGCTTCGGACTAGCGGGAGGGCACGGAGGTACAGATACGCAGTATTTT; cdr3_aa: CASSFGLAGGHGGTDTQYF
clone_size: NA; j_call: TRBJ2-7; v_call: TRBV7-2; d_call: TRBD2; cdr3_nt: TGTGCCAGCAGCTTAGTGGCTAGCGGGAGGGGGGAGCAGTACTTC; cdr3_aa: CASSLVASGRGEQYF
clone_size: few; j_call: TRBJ2-3; v_call: TRBV7-9; d_call: NA; cdr3_nt: TGTGCCAGCAGCGGACTACTTACGAGCGGGCTTACAGATACGCAGTATTTT; cdr3_aa: CASSGLLTSGLTDTQYF
clone_size: few; j_call: TRBJ2-7; v_call: TRBV6-5; d_call: TRBD2; cdr3_nt: TGTGCCAGCAGTTACGGGGTCGGGACTAGCAGTACCTACGAGCAGTACTTC; cdr3_aa: CASSYGVGTSSTYEQYF
clone_size: few; j_call: TRBJ2-5; v_call: TRBV5-1; d_call: NA; cdr3_nt: TGCGCCAGCAGCCGGCAGGGGTACCAAGAGACCCAGTACTTC; cdr3_aa: CASSRQGYQETQYF
clone_size: NA; j_call: TRBJ2-7; v_call: TRBV12-3/TRBV12-4; d_call: TRBD1; cdr3_nt: TGTGCCAGCAGTTCCGACAGGGGTCATCAGTACGAGCAGTACTTC; cdr3_aa: CASSSDRGHQYEQYF
clone_size: NA; j_call: TRBJ2-3; v_call: TRBV12-3/TRBV12-4; d_call: NA; cdr3_nt: TGTGCCAGCAGTCCCCTTGGGCCGGCAGCTCCAGATACGCAGTATTTT; cdr3_aa: CASSPLGPAAPDTQYF
clone_size: few; j_call: TRBJ1-2; v_call: TRBV5-1; d_call: NA; cdr3_nt: TGCGCCAGCAGCCGGGACTCCACCAGGGGCTATGGCTACACCTTC; cdr3_aa: CASSRDSTRGYGYTF
clone_size: few; j_call: TRBJ1-2; v_call: TRBV5-1; d_call: NA; cdr3_nt: TGCGCCAGCAGCTCCGGGGGGACAAGTTCTTATGGCTACACCTTC; cdr3_aa: CASSSGGTSSYGYTF
clone_size: NA; j_call: TRBJ1-1; v_call: TRBV6-6; d_call: NA; cdr3_nt: TGTGCCAGCAATCACGGGGCTGAAGCTTTCTTT; cdr3_aa: CASNHGAEAFF
clone_size: few; j_call: TRBJ2-2; v_call: TRBV18; d_call: TRBD2; cdr3_nt: TGTGCCAGCTCATCCAGCGGGAGCGGCACCGGGGAGCTGTTTTTT; cdr3_aa: CASSSSGSGTGELFF
clone_size: many; j_call: TRBJ2-1; v_call: TRBV9; d_call: NA; cdr3_nt: TGTGCCAGCAGCGTGCAGGGGTATGAGCAGTTCTTC; cdr3_aa: CASSVQGYEQFF
clone_size: many; j_call: TRBJ2-3; v_call: TRBV11-2; d_call: NA; cdr3_nt: TGTGCCAGCAGCTTTAGGGGCTCTAGCACAGATACGCAGTATTTT; cdr3_aa: CASSFRGSSTDTQYF
clone_size: few; j_call: TRBJ2-2; v_call: TRBV3-1; d_call: TRBD1; cdr3_nt: TGTGCCAGCAGCCACGGACAGGGCGGCAACACCGGGGAGCTGTTTTTT; cdr3_aa: CASSHGQGGNTGELFF
clone_size: few; j_call: TRBJ1-2; v_call: TRBV5-1; d_call: NA; cdr3_nt: TGCGCCAGCAGCTTGGCCTCTTCCCATGCGGACGGCTACACCTTC; cdr3_aa: CASSLASSHADGYTF
clone_size: NA; j_call: TRBJ2-5; v_call: TRBV7-9; d_call: NA; cdr3_nt: TGTGCCAGCAGTTCCAGCGGATTAGCTCAAGAGACCCAGTACTTC; cdr3_aa: CASSSSGLAQETQYF
clone_size: many; j_call: TRBJ1-2; v_call: TRBV12-3/TRBV12-4; d_call: NA; cdr3_nt: TGTGCCAGCAGTTTGGGAGAGAGCTACACCTTC; cdr3_aa: CASSLGESYTF
clone_size: NA; j_call: TRBJ2-7; v_call: TRBV28; d_call: TRBD1; cdr3_nt: TGTGCCAGCAGTTGGGGGACAGGCTCCTACGAGCAGTACTTC; cdr3_aa: CASSWGTGSYEQYF
clone_size: NA; j_call: TRBJ1-1; v_call: TRBV6-2/TRBV6-3; d_call: NA; cdr3_nt: TGTGCCAGCAGCTTCAGCCTCGGGGAAACTGAAGCTTTCTTT; cdr3_aa: CASSFSLGETEAFF
clone_size: few; j_call: TRBJ2-1; v_call: TRBV11-2; d_call: TRBD2; cdr3_nt: TGTGCCAGCAGCTTAGAGCCCGGGACTAGCGGCTACAATGAGCAGTTCTTC; cdr3_aa: CASSLEPGTSGYNEQFF
clone_size: NA; j_call: TRBJ2-5; v_call: TRBV27; d_call: TRBD1; cdr3_nt: TGTGCCAGCAGACAGGATGGGACAGGGCGTTTCGAGACCCAGTACTTC; cdr3_aa: CASRQDGTGRFETQYF
clone_size: many; j_call: TRBJ2-3; v_call: TRBV29-1; d_call: TRBD2; cdr3_nt: TGCAGCGTTGAAGACCCGGGAGGCCCCACAGATACGCAGTATTTT; cdr3_aa: CSVEDPGGPTDTQYF
clone_size: NA; j_call: TRBJ2-7; v_call: TRBV4-1; d_call: TRBD2; cdr3_nt: TGCGCCAGCAGCCAAGATGCCGGGGGGGACGAGCAGTACTTC; cdr3_aa: CASSQDAGGDEQYF
clone_size: NA; j_call: TRBJ1-2; v_call: TRBV7-6; d_call: NA; cdr3_nt: TGTGCCAGCAGCTTATCGCCGTCGGGGAGCTATGGCTACACCTTC; cdr3_aa: CASSLSPSGSYGYTF
clone_size: many; j_call: TRBJ2-3; v_call: TRBV12-3/TRBV12-4; d_call: NA; cdr3_nt: TGTGCCAGCAGTTTAGGGGGCCCCCTCGGGGATACGCAGTATTTT; cdr3_aa: CASSLGGPLGDTQYF
clone_size: NA; j_call: TRBJ2-7; v_call: TRBV20-1; d_call: NA; cdr3_nt: TGCAGTGCTAGGTCTATTAGTGGACTATCCTACGAGCAGTACTTC; cdr3_aa: CSARSISGLSYEQYF
clone_size: few; j_call: TRBJ2-7; v_call: TRBV28; d_call: NA; cdr3_nt: TGTGCCATTGCGAACTCCTACGAGCAGTACTTC; cdr3_aa: CAIANSYEQYF
clone_size: NA; j_call: TRBJ2-2; v_call: TRBV6-5; d_call: TRBD2; cdr3_nt: TGTGCCAGCAGTTCGGGGGGGGGCCCCGGGGAGCTGTTTTTT; cdr3_aa: CASSSGGGPGELFF
clone_size: NA; j_call: TRBJ2-5; v_call: TRBV29-1; d_call: NA; cdr3_nt: TGCAGCGTTTCTCCCCCCTCGTGGGTCCAAGAGACCCAGTACTTC; cdr3_aa: CSVSPPSWVQETQYF
clone_size: few; j_call: TRBJ1-2; v_call: TRBV6-1; d_call: TRBD1; cdr3_nt: TGTGCCAGCAGAACACCGGGACAGGGTAGTGGCTACACCTTC; cdr3_aa: CASRTPGQGSGYTF